The clone carrying this T cell receptor beta chain came up a few times. Its target is unknown. This sample was taken from a study of cytomegalovirus exposure and HLA in healthy donors. V was shortened by 1 base and J by 12 bases, with 12 bases between the two germline ends. The CDR3 loop spans 11 amino acids. The V gene's germline CDR1 is DFQATT and CDR2 SNEGSKA (reference sequence). General study points: In vitro experiments confirmed that three CMV-associated chains were specific for CMV antigens.

An approximately 120-subject validation cohort, separate from the roughly 680-subject first cohort, supplied the donors. Generated by immunoSEQ multiplex PCR, the TCRdb table keeps only in-frame clones and is missing some. The repertoire holds about 250,000 clones, with about 90% as singletons. The V call is TRBV20-1, the J call TRBJ1-2; D not resolved. This clonotype originated in a man aged 18 to 30 in good health and CMV-seropositive. The material sequenced was PBMCs. CDR3 DNA sequence: TGCAGTGCTAGAGTGTTGAACCGGGACACCTTC. Protein sequence: CSARVLNRDTF.